The sequence of this TCR beta chain was determined in a study of brain T cells in children with intractable seizures (dated by TCRdb to 2020 to 2022). The study in broad terms: Resected brain tissue from 45 to 60 pediatric epilepsy surgery cases was first screened for immune gene transcripts using a NanoString immunology panel. About 65% of the 12 selected surgery cases also had pre-surgery blood sequenced, which left four cases with brain tissue only. The investigation overall reported the following: Because sequencing depth was different between pre-surgery and post-surgery blood, clones absent from the pre-surgery sample may reflect undersampling. The patients' HCMV serostatus was not known, and viral specificity was inferred solely from CDR3 sequence similarity.

A note on this clone: What antigen it recognizes has not been identified. No base quality values were provided; no much bigger clone lies one nucleotide off.

CDR1 is given as GTSNPN and CDR2 as SVGIG, both from the germline V gene (reference sequence). Trimming at the junction amounts to 0 bases on V and 0 bases on J, and the germline ends lie 9 bases apart. Reading from cysteine to phenylalanine, the CDR3 counts 16 amino acids. Only the CDR3 region is kept as DNA, spanning 48 bases read in frame from base 1. Reading the label with the study, this specimen's time point is: resected brain tissue, or blood drawn just prior to surgery. The surgery cases with the highest brain T cell transcript signatures were chosen for TCR beta chain sequencing of brain tissue, and also of blood when blood was available. Prior to surgery, the patients had been treated with at least one anti-epileptic drug. The TCR-sequenced patients were children whose drug-resistant epilepsy was caused by tuberous sclerosis complex, focal cortical dysplasia, Rasmussen encephalitis or hemimegalencephaly. Blood samples were collected immediately before the epilepsy surgery. The Monarch genomic DNA purification kit was used to extract bulk genomic DNA from unsorted brain tissue and from whole blood.

The immunoSEQ assay was used to generate TCR beta chain sequences from genomic DNA. Per the original workflow: CDR3 sequences not starting with the conserved framework cysteine at position 104 were manually removed. Clonality was calculated as one minus the normalized Shannon's Diversity Index, with values ranging from 0 (maximal diversity) to 1 (oligoclonal). To check whether a given CDR3 had different frequencies in two samples, for example brain versus blood, chi-squared comparison-of-proportions tests were used. Public clonotypes were found by searching immuneACCESS, and the VDJdb browser was used to assess similarity to known antiviral clonotypes. TCRdb re-hosts the immuneACCESS table, in-frame sequences only. Its copies lack some clones; in the studies checked, an unresolved V gene accounts for under half of them, and the cause for the rest is not known. The DNA was the basis for D and trimming; V, J and clone size are from that table. The sample has over 95,000 clones on record, approximately 94% of them singletons. The top ten clonotypes cover 3.5% to 4.5% of the sample.

The TCR sequence derives from a boy under two years old with hemimegalencephaly and intractable seizures. The specimen was peripheral blood, collected at surgery. The rearrangement combines TRBV30 with TRBJ1-6, with no D gene named confidently. The CDR3 protein sequence reads: CAWSVLWSSYNSPLHF. The nucleotide sequence is given as TGTGCCTGGAGTGTACTTTGGAGCTCCTATAATTCACCCCTCCACTTT.